This TCR beta chain stems from a study of shared clonotypes between healthy human individuals. On the study more broadly: Each donor's CD8 memory used one plate, CD8 naive two, each CD4 subset three.

This clone turned up a few times. The CDR3 contains 16 residues. The assay was immunoSEQ multiplex PCR, and TCRdb's table has in-frame clones only and misses some. The sample holds 85,000 to 100,000 clones; 68% are singletons and the top ten take approximately 55%. None of the donors, who were healthy HIV-negative adults, had recently had acute infections or vaccinations. This sequence joins TRBV21-1 and TRBJ2-7; the listed D gene, TRBD1, was not tested against the DNA. TRBV21-1 is assigned pseudogene status. The specimen sequenced was memory CD8+ T cells sorted from blood. Subset meaning: CD45RO+ cells pooled with CCR7-negative TemRA cells. The sequence came from a man younger than 40 in good health. In nucleotides, the CDR3 is TGTGCCAGCAGCAAAGTCCCGGACAGGAAAACCTACGAGCAGTACTTC. It yields the protein CASSKVPDRKTYEQYF.